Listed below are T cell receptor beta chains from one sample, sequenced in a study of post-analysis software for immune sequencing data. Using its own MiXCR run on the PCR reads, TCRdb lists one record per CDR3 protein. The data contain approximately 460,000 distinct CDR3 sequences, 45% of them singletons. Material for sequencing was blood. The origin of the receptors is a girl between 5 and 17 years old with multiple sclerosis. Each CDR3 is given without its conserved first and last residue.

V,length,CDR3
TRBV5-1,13,ASSSDTGRSYGYT
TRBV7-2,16,ASSPGPAGGFPKNIQY
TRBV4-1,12,ASKGTESTDTQY
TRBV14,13,ASSLVRHPYNEQY
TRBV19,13,ASSIVGLAEETQY
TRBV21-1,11,ASSKEGNYEQY
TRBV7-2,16,ASSPQGSGRERIYGYT
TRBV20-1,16,SAEPGQGTRIGYDEQF
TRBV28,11,ASSLTLYNEQF
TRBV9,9,ASSAVNGYT
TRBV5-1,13,ASSLASGGQETQY
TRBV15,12,ATSRILGSEKLF
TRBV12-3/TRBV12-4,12,ASRTTGGNQPQH
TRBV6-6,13,ASRPRLAGGNEQF
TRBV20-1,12,SARESSGAPEQF
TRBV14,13,ASSQARRGSYEQY
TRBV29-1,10,SGTGDSSEQY
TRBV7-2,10,ASSPTSGEQF
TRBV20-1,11,SATGTEKNIQY
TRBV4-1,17,ASSQGRGLQKIGAYEQY
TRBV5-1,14,ASSLPGLAGINEQF
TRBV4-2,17,ASSQDKRNFFEKPYEQY
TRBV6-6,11,ASRETGLYEQY
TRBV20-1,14,SASRDPGQAGYGYT
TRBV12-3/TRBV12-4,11,ASSLTEEAEQY
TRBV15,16,ATSRDGGDGRAQETQY
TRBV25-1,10,ASATQADTQY
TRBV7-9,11,ASSPLSYNEQF
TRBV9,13,ASSVDGQLNREQY
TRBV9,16,ASSVAPGARTVDNEQF
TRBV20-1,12,SASLGRAGGEQF
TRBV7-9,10,ASYVEGRGYT
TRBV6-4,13,ASRKTGTGNQPQH
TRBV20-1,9,SATGKYEQY
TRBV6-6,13,ASSTEAGGPETQY
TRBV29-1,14,SVERLAGASYNEQF
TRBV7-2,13,ASSLGSGARTEAF
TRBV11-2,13,ASSLWDGSNTEAF
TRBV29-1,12,SAGQDATNEKLF
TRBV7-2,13,ASRPVAGNSYEQY
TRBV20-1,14,SAREPNYRGKKTQY
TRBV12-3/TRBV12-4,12,ASSLGTENQPQH